This record covers a single TCR beta chain. Its antigen remains unknown. This record belongs to a study of blood T cells in healthy people across ages. Germline V lookup: CDR1 LGHNA, CDR2 YNFKEQ. Germline trimming cut 0 bases from V and 4 bases from J; bases unmatched to any gene: 11. The CDR3 totals 17 residues. Primers used in a second PCR of about 7 to 12 cycles were a sample-barcoded 5' primer and a J-beta primer mix. TCRdb re-called the 5' RACE reads through MiXCR, storing one row per CDR3 protein. Of roughly 1.9 million distinct CDR3 sequences listed, around 42% are singletons. Study-level findings and limits: Whereas aged donors had fewer naive CD4+ cells, long-lived donors had more of them and higher diversity. Because sorting was not performed, PBMCs prevented conclusive naive versus antigen-experienced comparison.

Aged about 6 to 90, donors were systemically healthy Caucasians from Russia. The receptor comes from a human donor in good health. J is TRBJ1-2 and V is TRBV4-2, with 7 bases lining up with TRBD1. The sample comprised blood. DNA for the CDR3: TGTGCCAGCAGCCAAGATGTCGCTGGACAGGTCCTCTATGGCTACACCTTC. Translating gives CASSQDVAGQVLYGYTF.